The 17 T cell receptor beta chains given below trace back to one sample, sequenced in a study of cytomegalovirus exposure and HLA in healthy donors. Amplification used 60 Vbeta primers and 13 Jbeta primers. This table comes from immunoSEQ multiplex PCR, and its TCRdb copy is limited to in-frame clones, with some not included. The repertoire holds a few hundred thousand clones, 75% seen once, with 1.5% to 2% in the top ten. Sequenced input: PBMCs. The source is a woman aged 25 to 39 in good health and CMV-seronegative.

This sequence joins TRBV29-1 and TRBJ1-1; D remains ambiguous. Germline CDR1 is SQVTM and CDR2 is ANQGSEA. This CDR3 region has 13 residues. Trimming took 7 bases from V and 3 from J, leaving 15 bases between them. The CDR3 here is CSAQTGDYTEAFF. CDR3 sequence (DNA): TGCAGCGCCCAAACCGGGGATTACACTGAAGCTTTCTTT.

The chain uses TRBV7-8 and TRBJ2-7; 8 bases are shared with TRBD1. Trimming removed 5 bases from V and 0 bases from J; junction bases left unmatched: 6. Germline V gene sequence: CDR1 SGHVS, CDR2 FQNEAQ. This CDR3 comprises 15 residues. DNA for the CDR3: TGTGCCAGCAGCCCAGGACAGGGATTCTCCTACGAGCAGTACTTC. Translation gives CASSPGQGFSYEQYF.

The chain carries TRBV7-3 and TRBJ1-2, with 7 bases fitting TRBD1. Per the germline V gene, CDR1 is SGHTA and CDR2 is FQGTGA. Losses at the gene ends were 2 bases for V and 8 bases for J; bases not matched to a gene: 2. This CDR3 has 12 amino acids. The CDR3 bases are TGTGCCAGCAGCTTAGGAGGGGGCGGCTACACCTTC. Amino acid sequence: CASSLGGGGYTF. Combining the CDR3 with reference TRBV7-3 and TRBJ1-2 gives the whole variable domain GAGVSQTPSNKVTEKGKYVELRCDPISGHTALYWYRQSLGQGPEFLIYFQGTGAADDSGLPNDRFFAVRPEGSVSTLKIQRTERGDSAVYLCASSLGGGGYTFGSGTRLTVV.

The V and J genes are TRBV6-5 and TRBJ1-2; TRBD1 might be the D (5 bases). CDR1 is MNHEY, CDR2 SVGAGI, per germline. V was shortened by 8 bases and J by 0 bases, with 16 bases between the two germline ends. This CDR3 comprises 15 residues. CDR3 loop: CASGIGAVPNYGYTF. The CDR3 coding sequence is TGTGCCAGCGGTATTGGGGCGGTTCCTAACTATGGCTACACCTTC.

In nucleotides, the CDR3 is TGTGCCAGCAGGAGCACAGTTTCTTTCGAGCAGTACTTC. Encoded protein: CASRSTVSFEQYF. The chain is built from TRBV25-1 and TRBJ2-7; D gene uncertain. V dropped 6 bases and J dropped 6 bases, with 15 bases sitting between them. Germline-derived CDR1 and CDR2 are MGHDK and SYGVNS. CDR3 length: 13 amino acids.

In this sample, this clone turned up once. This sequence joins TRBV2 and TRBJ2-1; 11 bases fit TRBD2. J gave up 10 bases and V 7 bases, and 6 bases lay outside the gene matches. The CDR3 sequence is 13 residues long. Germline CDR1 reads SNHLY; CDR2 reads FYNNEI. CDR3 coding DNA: TGTGCCAGCATACCTAGCGGGGGGCGGGAGCAGTTCTTC. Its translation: CASIPSGGREQFF.

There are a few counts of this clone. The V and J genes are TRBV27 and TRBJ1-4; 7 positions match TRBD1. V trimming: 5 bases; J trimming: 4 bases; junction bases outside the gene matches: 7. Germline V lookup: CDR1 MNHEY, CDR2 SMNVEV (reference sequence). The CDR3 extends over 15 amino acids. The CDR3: CASSPRGQYNEKLFF. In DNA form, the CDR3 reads TGTGCCAGCAGTCCGCGGGGACAGTATAATGAAAAACTGTTTTTT.

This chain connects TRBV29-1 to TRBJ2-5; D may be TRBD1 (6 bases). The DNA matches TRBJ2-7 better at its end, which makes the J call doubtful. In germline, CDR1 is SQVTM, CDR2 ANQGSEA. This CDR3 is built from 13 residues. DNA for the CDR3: TGCAGCATCCTGACAGGCGATTCCTACGAGCAGTACTTC. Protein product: CSILTGDSYEQYF.

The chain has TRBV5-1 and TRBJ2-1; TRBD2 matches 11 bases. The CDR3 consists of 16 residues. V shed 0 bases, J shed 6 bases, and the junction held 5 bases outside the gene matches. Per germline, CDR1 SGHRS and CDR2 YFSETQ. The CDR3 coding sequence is TGCGCCAGCAGCTTGGCACTAGCGGGAGTAGTCAATGAGCAGTTCTTC. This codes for CASSLALAGVVNEQFF.

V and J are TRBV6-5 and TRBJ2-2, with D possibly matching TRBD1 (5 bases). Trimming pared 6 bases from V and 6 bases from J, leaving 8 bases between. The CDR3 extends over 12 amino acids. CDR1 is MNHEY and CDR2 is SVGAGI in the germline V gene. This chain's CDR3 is CASRQGAGELFF. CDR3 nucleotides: TGTGCCAGCAGGCAAGGGGCCGGGGAGCTGTTTTTT.

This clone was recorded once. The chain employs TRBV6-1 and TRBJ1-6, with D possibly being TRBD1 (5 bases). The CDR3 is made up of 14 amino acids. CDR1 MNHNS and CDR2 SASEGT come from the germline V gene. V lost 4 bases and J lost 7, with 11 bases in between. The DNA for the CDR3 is TGTGCCAGCAGTGCCGGACAATGGAATTCACCCCTCCACTTT. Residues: CASSAGQWNSPLHF.

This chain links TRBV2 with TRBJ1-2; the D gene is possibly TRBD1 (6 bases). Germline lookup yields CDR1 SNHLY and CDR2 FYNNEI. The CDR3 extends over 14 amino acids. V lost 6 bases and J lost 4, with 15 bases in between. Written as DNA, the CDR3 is TGTGCCAGCAGCGATCTGGGAGGGGGCTATGGCTACACCTTC. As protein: CASSDLGGGYGYTF.

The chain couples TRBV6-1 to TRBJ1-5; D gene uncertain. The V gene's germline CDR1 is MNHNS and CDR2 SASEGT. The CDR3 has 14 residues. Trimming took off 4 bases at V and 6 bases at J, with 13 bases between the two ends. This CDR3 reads CASSVSLGGQPQHF. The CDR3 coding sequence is TGTGCCAGCAGTGTGAGTTTGGGAGGTCAGCCCCAGCATTTT.

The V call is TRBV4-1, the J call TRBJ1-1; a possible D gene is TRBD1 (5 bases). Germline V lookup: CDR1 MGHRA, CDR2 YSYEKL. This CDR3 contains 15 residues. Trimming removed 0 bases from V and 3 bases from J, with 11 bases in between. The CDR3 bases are TGCGCCAGCAGCCAAGATCCCGGGGGGGACACTGAAGCTTTCTTT. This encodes CASSQDPGGDTEAFF.

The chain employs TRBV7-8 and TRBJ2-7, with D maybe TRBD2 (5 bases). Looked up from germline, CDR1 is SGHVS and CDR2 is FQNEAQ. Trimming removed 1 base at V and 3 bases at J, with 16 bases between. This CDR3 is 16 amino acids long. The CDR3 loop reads CASSLGSTRESYEQYF. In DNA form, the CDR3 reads TGTGCCAGCAGCTTAGGATCCACTAGGGAGAGCTACGAGCAGTACTTC.

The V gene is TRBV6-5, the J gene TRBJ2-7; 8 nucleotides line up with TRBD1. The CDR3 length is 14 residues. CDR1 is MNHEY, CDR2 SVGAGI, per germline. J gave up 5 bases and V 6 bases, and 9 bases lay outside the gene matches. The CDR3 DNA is TGTGCCAGCAGCGGACAGGGAGGATGGGACGAGCAGTACTTC. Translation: CASSGQGGWDEQYF.

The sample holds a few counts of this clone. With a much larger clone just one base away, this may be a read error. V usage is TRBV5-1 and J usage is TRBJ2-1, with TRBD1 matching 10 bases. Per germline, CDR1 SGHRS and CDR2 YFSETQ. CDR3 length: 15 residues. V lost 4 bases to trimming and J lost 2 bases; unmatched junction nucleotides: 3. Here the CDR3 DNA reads TGCGCCAGCAGCACGGGACAGGGGACCTACAATGAGCAGTTCTTC. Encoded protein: CASSTGQGTYNEQFF.